This is a list of T cell receptor beta chains from one sample in a study of cytotoxic CD8 clonotypes in ibrutinib-treated CLL. TCRdb's copy holds only in-frame clones and misses some; the assay was immunoSEQ multiplex PCR. The sample contains about 12,000 clones, 62% of which appear only once. The specimen comprised PBMCs, sampled before ibrutinib treatment. Receptors originate from a human donor with chronic lymphocytic leukemia. The CDR3 runs from the conserved cysteine through the conserved F or W. A D gene is named only where the DNA matches it firmly. Clone size is stated in some rows and not others, as once, few, many or a class when expanded.

j_call | v_call | d_call | clone_size | cdr3_nt | cdr3_aa
TRBJ1-2 | TRBV5-6 | - | few | TGTGCCAGCAGCTATGGTGCTATATACGGCTACACCTTC | CASSYGAIYGYTF
TRBJ2-7 | TRBV27 | - | few | TGTGCCAGCAGTTGGGGGGCCTCCTACGAGCAGTACTTC | CASSWGASYEQYF
TRBJ2-3 | TRBV4-1 | TRBD2 | - | TGCGCCAGCAGCCAAACAGGGTTAGCGGGAGGTTTGGATACGCAGTATTTT | CASSQTGLAGGLDTQYF
TRBJ1-5 | TRBV28 | - | few | TGTGCCAGCAGTTTGTTTAGGAGCAATCAGCCCCAGCATTTT | CASSLFRSNQPQHF
TRBJ2-7 | TRBV5-1 | - | - | TGCGCCAGCAGCTTGTATCAGGGCTCTCCCTACGAGCAGTACTTC | CASSLYQGSPYEQYF
TRBJ2-3 | TRBV10-3 | TRBD2 | once | TGTGCCATCAGCGGGGGGACCACAGATACGCAGTATTTT | CAISGGTTDTQYF
TRBJ2-5 | TRBV9 | TRBD1 | - | TGTGCCAGCAGCCCCGGGGCAGGGGGCTTACCCGGGGGAGAGACCCAGTACTTC | CASSPGAGGLPGGETQYF
TRBJ1-2 | TRBV5-6 | - | - | TGTGCCAGCAGCTTGGAGAAATCCGAGGGGAGAGGGGTAGGCTACACCTTC | CASSLEKSEGRGVGYTF
TRBJ1-2 | TRBV28 | - | - | TGTGCCAGCACTCCTTGGGGGGGGACTAACTATGGCTACACCTTC | CASTPWGGTNYGYTF
TRBJ2-5 | TRBV4-2 | TRBD2 | medium-sized | TGTGCCAGCAGCCAAGAAGCCCCGCCCCTAGCGGCCCAAGAGACCCAGTACTTC | CASSQEAPPLAAQETQYF
TRBJ2-7 | TRBV28 | TRBD1 | - | TGTGCCAGCAGACGGGACAGAGGATCCTACGAGCAGTACTTC | CASRRDRGSYEQYF
TRBJ1-3 | TRBV4-2 | TRBD1 | few | TGTGCCAGCAGCCAAGACTGGGCAGGGGGCAGCACCATATATTTT | CASSQDWAGGSTIYF
TRBJ1-1 | TRBV5-1 | - | - | TGCGCCAGCAGCCCTCCATTGGGGAAGAACACTGAAGCTTTCTTT | CASSPPLGKNTEAFF
TRBJ2-3 | TRBV5-1 | - | - | TGCGCCAGCAGCTTCCGGGTCGGCACAGATACGCAGTATTTT | CASSFRVGTDTQYF
TRBJ2-2 | TRBV2 | - | - | TGTGCCAGCAGTGGGGCACTCCGGGCCGGGGAGCTGTTTTTT | CASSGALRAGELFF
TRBJ1-1 | TRBV9 | - | - | TGTGCCAGCACCCGCAGGCGCGAGGACACTGAAGCTTTCTTT | CASTRRREDTEAFF
TRBJ1-1 | TRBV7-8 | - | - | TGTGCCAGCAGCTTAGGCTGGACTGAAGCTTTCTTT | CASSLGWTEAFF
TRBJ2-2 | TRBV7-9 | TRBD2 | - | TGTGCCAGCAGCCCGGGACTAGCGGGGCTAAACACCGGGGAGCTGTTTTTT | CASSPGLAGLNTGELFF
TRBJ2-3 | TRBV5-8 | - | - | TGTGCCAGCAGCTTAGATACGCAGTATTTT | CASSLDTQYF
TRBJ2-1 | TRBV5-1 | TRBD2 | - | TGCGCCAGCAGCTCTACCGGGACTAGCGGGGGGCCATTCTTC | CASSSTGTSGGPFF
TRBJ2-7 | TRBV27 | - | - | TGTGCCAGCAGTTTTACAGGGATCTACGAGCAGTACTTC | CASSFTGIYEQYF
TRBJ1-3 | TRBV29-1 | - | few | TGCAGCGTGCCCTCTGGAAACACCATATATTTT | CSVPSGNTIYF
TRBJ1-4 | TRBV7-6 | TRBD1 | - | TGTGCCAGCAGCCAATACACAGGGGGCACTAATGAAAAACTGTTTTTT | CASSQYTGGTNEKLFF
TRBJ1-1 | TRBV30 | - | once | TGTGCCTGGCTAAAATTGAACACTGAAGCTTTCTTT | CAWLKLNTEAFF
TRBJ1-4 | TRBV28 | TRBD1 | - | TGTGCCAGCAGCCCTACAGGGGGACTGAATGAAAAACTGTTTTTT | CASSPTGGLNEKLFF
TRBJ1-2 | TRBV7-2 | - | - | TGTGCCAGCAGTTACAGGGATAACTATGGCTACACCTTC | CASSYRDNYGYTF
TRBJ1-1 | TRBV7-9 | - | once | TGTGCCAGCAGTTCGGGGGTGGGAGCTTTCTTT | CASSSGVGAFF
TRBJ2-7 | TRBV11-1 | - | - | TGTGCCAGCAGCTCTCGGTCCAGGAAGGGAACCTACGAGCAGTACTTC | CASSSRSRKGTYEQYF
TRBJ2-3 | TRBV7-2 | TRBD2 | few | TGTGCCAGCGGCGGGGGTCGTCTGGATACGCAGTATTTT | CASGGGRLDTQYF
TRBJ1-1 | TRBV18 | - | - | TGTGCCAGCCAGCAATACACTGAAGCTTTCTTT | CASQQYTEAFF
TRBJ1-6 | TRBV5-5 | - | few | TGTGCCAGCAGCTTGGATCCGGCAAATTCACCCCTCCACTTT | CASSLDPANSPLHF
TRBJ1-5 | TRBV6-5 | - | - | TGTGCCAGCAGTCTTCAGGTAAATCAGCCCCAGCATTTT | CASSLQVNQPQHF
TRBJ2-1 | TRBV10-2 | - | - | TGCGCCAGCAGTTACGGCGGCGATGAGCAGTTCTTC | CASSYGGDEQFF
TRBJ1-1 | TRBV7-9 | TRBD1 | - | TGTGCCAGCAGCCTACTGACAGGGGTCCCCACTGAAGCTTTCTTT | CASSLLTGVPTEAFF
TRBJ1-2 | TRBV9 | - | - | TGTGCCAGCAGCTCTCGGGGGGGACAATTCTATGGCTACACCTTC | CASSSRGGQFYGYTF